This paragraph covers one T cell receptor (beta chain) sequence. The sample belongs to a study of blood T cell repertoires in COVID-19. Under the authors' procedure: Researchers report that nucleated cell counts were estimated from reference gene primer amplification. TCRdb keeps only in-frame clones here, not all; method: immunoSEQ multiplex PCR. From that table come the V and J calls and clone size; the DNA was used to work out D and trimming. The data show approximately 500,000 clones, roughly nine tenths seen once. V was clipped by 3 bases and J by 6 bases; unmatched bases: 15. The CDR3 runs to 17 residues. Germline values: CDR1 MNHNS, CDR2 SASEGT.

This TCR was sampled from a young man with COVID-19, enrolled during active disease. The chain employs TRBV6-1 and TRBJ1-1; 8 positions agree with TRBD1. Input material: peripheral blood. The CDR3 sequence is CASSDPLDRARKAEAFF. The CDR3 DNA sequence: TGTGCCAGCAGTGACCCACTGGACAGGGCGCGGAAGGCTGAAGCTTTCTTT.